Following are 8 T cell receptor beta chains from one sample sequenced in a study of T cell repertoires in cytomegalovirus infection. No antigens are known for them. Each CDR3 protein gets one entry after TCRdb re-called the reads with MiXCR. Among 71,000 or so distinct CDR3 sequences listed, around 20% were seen once. The sample here was CD8+ T cells from cultured PBMCs, taken from culture after CMV antigen stimulation. Receptor source: a human donor in good health (CMV status not recorded). Some clones in this sample may be carry-over from other donors' samples.

This clonotype was detected a few times. The chain is built from TRBV6-5 and TRBJ2-1, with 7 bases identical to TRBD1. Germline CDR1 MNHEY, CDR2 SVGAGI. The length of the CDR3 is 16 residues. The J segment lost 2 bases and the V segment lost 6 bases, leaving 10 bases of the junction unmatched. CDR3 sequence reads: CASRKTGQAAYNEQFF. CDR3 coding DNA: TGTGCCAGCAGAAAGACCGGACAGGCGGCCTACAATGAGCAGTTCTTC.

This clonotype appeared a few times. This chain joins TRBV7-6 and TRBJ2-1; no clear D. CDR3 length: 15 residues. V lost 4 bases to trimming and J lost 8 bases, with 18 bases between them. Germline loops: CDR1 SGHVS, CDR2 FNYEAQ. CDR3 nucleotides: TGTGCCAGCAGCTCCTCCAGGTTAACCGTCGATGAGCAGTTCTTC. This gives the protein CASSSSRLTVDEQFF.

This clonotype was observed a handful of times. The chain recombines TRBV7-9 with TRBJ2-3; 10 nucleotides align to TRBD1. Per germline, CDR1 SEHNR and CDR2 FQNEAQ (reference sequence). Trimming removed 5 bases from V and 3 bases from J; junction bases left unmatched: 8. This CDR3 comprises 16 residues. The chain's CDR3 is CASSDRDRGHTDTQYF. The CDR3 DNA reads TGTGCCAGCAGCGACCGGGACAGGGGCCATACAGATACGCAGTATTTT.

This clonotype was picked up a small number of times. This chain uses TRBV6-2 or TRBV6-3 with TRBJ1-2; perhaps TRBD1 as D (6 bases). V was pared by 0 bases and J by 5 bases, with 10 bases between. Germline CDR1 reads MNHEY; CDR2 reads SVGEGT. This CDR3 has 14 residues. CDR3 coding DNA: TGTGCCAGCAGTTACTCGGCCGGACAGTATGGCTACACCTTC. This codes for CASSYSAGQYGYTF.

The gene calls are TRBV7-2 and TRBJ2-7; the D gene is possibly TRBD2 (7 bases). The germline CDR1 and CDR2 sequences are SGHTA and FQGNSA. Trimming left V 4 bases short and J 0 bases short, with 16 bases between. The CDR3 spans 16 residues. The CDR3 spells CASSSRAGARSYEQYF. The DNA of the CDR3 is TGTGCCAGCAGCTCCCGGGCGGGGGCCCGCTCCTACGAGCAGTACTTC.

This clonotype was found many times. The germline gene is not matched at one end of the junction; a read error may be the cause. The chain couples TRBV28 to TRBJ1-1; TRBD1 is a possible D gene (6 bases). Germline V gives CDR1 MDHEN, CDR2 SYDVKM. The CDR3 has 12 amino acids. CDR3 protein: CASSRNPQDSIF. The CDR3 DNA reads TGTGCCAGCAGCCGTAACCCTCAGGACAGCATATTT. Full variable domain (remainder filled in from reference TRBV28 and TRBJ1-1): DVKVTQSSRYLVKRTGEKVFLECVQDMDHENMFWYRQDPGLGLRLIYFSYDVKMKEKGDIPEGYSVSREKKERFSLILESASTNQTSMYLCASSRNPQDSIFGQGTRLTVV.

This clonotype showed up many times. The chain recombines TRBV6-2 or TRBV6-3 with TRBJ1-1; no firm D call. Germline-derived CDR1 and CDR2 are MNHEY and SVGEGT. Between the trimmed V and J ends, which lost 3 bases and 6 bases, there was a span of 8 bases. There are 12 residues in the CDR3. For the CDR3, the DNA is TGTGCCAGCAGTTATACTGGGCCTGAAGCTTTCTTT. Protein: CASSYTGPEAFF.

This clonotype showed up just a few times. V and J are TRBV6-2 or TRBV6-3 and TRBJ2-3; 12 nucleotides line up with TRBD2. The CDR3 length is 16 residues. Germline V gene lookup returns CDR1 MNHEY and CDR2 SVGEGT. After removal of 2 bases from V and 5 bases from J, the junction contained 5 bases not matched to a gene. CDR3 amino acids: CASSYGLAGSQDTQYF. The CDR3 DNA follows: TGTGCCAGCAGTTACGGACTAGCGGGGTCGCAAGATACGCAGTATTTT.